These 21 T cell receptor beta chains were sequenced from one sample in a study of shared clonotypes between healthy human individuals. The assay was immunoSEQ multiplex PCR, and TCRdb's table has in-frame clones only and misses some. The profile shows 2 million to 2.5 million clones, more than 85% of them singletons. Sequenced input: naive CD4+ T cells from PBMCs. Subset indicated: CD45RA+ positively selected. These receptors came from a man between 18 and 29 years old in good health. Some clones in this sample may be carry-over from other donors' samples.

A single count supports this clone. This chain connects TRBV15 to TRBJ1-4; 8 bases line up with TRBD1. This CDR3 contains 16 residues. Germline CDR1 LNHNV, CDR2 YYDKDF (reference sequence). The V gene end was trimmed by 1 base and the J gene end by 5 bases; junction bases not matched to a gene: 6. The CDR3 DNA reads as TGTGCCACCAGCAGAGGACAGGGGAGGGGAAATGAAAAACTGTTTTTT. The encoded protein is CATSRGQGRGNEKLFF.

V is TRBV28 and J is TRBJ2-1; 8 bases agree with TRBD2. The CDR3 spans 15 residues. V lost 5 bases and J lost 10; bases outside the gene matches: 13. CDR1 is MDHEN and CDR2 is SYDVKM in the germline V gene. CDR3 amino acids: CASSPGGAGAEEQFF. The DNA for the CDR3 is TGTGCCAGCAGTCCCGGGGGGGCGGGAGCCGAAGAGCAGTTCTTC.

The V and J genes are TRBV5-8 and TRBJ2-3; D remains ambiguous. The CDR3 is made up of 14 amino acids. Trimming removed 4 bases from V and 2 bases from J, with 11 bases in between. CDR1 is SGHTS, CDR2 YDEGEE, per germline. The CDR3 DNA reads TGTGCCAGCAGCCCCCGACTTAACACAGATACGCAGTATTTT. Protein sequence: CASSPRLNTDTQYF.

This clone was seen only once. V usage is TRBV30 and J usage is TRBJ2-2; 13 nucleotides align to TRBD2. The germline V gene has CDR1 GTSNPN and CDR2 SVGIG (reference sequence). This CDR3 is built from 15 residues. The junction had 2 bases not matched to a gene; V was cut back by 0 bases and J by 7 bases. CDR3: CAWSVLAGGGGELFF. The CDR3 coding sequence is TGTGCCTGGAGTGTACTAGCGGGAGGGGGCGGGGAGCTGTTTTTT.

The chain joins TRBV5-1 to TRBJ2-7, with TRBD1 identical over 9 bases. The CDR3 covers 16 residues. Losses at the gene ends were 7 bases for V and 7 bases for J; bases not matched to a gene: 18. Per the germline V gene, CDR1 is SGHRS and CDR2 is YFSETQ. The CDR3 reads CASRGAYRGRSGEQYF. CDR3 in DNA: TGCGCCAGCCGGGGTGCCTACAGGGGGCGATCGGGAGAGCAGTACTTC.

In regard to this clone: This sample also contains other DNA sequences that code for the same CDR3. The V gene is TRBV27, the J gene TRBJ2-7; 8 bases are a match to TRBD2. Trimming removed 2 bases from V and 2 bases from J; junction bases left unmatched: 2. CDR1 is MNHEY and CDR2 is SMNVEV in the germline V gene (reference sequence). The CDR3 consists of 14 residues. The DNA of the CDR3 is TGTGCCAGCAGTTTAGCGGGAGGTCCCTACGAGCAGTACTTC. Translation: CASSLAGGPYEQYF.

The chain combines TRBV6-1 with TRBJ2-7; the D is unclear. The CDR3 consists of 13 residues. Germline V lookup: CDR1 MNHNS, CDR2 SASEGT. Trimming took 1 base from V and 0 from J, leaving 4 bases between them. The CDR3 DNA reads TGTGCCAGCAGTGAAGTCCCCTCCTACGAGCAGTACTTC. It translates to CASSEVPSYEQYF.

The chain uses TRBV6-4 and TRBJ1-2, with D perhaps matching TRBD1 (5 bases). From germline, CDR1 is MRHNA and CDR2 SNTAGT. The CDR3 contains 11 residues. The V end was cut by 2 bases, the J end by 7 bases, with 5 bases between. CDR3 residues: CASSDGGGYTF. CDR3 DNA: TGTGCCAGCAGTGACGGGGGTGGCTACACCTTC.

Here the CDR3 DNA reads TGCGCCAGCAGCCCGGGGAGGGAGAATCAGCCCCAGCATTTT. This encodes CASSPGRENQPQHF. This rearrangement joins TRBV5-1 to TRBJ1-5; D gene uncertain. Trimming pared 4 bases from V and 4 bases from J, leaving 12 bases between. The CDR3 has 14 residues. Germline V gives CDR1 SGHRS, CDR2 YFSETQ.

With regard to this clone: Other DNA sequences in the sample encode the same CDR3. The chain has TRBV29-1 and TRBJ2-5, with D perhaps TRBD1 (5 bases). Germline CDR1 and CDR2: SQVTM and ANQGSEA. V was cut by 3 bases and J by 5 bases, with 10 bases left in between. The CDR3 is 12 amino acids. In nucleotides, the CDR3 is TGCAGCGTTGATCGTGGGGCTGAGACCCAGTACTTC. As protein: CSVDRGAETQYF.

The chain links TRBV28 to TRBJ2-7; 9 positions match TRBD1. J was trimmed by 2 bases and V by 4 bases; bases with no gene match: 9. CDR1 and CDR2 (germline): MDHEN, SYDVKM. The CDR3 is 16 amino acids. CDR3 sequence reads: CASSSPGQGLPYEQYF. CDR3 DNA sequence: TGTGCCAGCAGTTCCCCGGGACAGGGATTACCCTACGAGCAGTACTTC.

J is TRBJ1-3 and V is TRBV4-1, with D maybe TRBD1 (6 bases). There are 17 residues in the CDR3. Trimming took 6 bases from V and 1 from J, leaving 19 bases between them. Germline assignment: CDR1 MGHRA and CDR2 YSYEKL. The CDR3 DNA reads TGCGCCAGCAGAAAGGTTGGGGGCAGGATTTCTGGAAACACCATATATTTT. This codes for CASRKVGGRISGNTIYF.

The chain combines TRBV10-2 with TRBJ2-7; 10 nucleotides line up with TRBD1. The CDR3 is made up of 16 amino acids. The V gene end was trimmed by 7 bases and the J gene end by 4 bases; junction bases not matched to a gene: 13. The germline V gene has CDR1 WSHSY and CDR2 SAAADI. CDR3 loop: CASNPRQGQGLYEQYF. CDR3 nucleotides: TGCGCCAGCAATCCCCGCCAGGGACAGGGGCTTTACGAGCAGTACTTC.

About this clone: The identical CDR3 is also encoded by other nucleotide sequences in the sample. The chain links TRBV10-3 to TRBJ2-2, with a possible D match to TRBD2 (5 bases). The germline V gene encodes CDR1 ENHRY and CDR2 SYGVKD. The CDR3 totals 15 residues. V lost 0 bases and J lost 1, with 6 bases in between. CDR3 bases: TGTGCCATCAGTGAGTCAGCGGAGAACACCGGGGAGCTGTTTTTT. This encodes CAISESAENTGELFF.

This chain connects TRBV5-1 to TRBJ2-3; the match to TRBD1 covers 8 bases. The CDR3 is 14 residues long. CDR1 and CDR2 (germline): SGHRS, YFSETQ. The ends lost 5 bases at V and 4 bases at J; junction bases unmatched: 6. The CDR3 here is CASSFRQGPDTQYF. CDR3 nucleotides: TGCGCCAGCAGTTTCAGACAGGGGCCAGATACGCAGTATTTT.

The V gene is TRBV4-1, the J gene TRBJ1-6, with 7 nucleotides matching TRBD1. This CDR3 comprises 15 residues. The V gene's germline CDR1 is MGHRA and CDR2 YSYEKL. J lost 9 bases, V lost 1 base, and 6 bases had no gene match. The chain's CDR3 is CASSQAGRGVSPLHF. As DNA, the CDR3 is TGCGCCAGCAGCCAAGCCGGCAGGGGGGTTTCACCCCTCCACTTT.

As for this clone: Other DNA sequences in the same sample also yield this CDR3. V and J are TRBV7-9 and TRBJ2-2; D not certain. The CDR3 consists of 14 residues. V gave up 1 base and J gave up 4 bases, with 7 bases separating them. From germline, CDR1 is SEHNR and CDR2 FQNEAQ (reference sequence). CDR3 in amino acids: CASSLGGGTGELFF. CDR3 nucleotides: TGTGCCAGCAGCTTAGGGGGTGGCACCGGGGAGCTGTTTTTT.

The CDR3: CASSFAAGVQETQYF. Here the CDR3 DNA reads TGTGCCAGCAGTTTCGCAGCGGGAGTCCAAGAGACCCAGTACTTC. V is TRBV28 and J is TRBJ2-5, with 8 bases fitting TRBD2. The CDR3 contains 15 residues. CDR1 MDHEN and CDR2 SYDVKM come from the germline V gene. V was clipped by 3 bases and J by 1 base; unmatched bases: 4.

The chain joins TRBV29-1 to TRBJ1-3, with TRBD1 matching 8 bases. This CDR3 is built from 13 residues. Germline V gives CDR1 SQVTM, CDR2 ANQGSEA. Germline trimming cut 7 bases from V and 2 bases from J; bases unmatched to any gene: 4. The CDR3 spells CSAGQGTGNTIYF. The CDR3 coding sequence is TGCAGCGCTGGACAGGGAACTGGAAACACCATATATTTT.

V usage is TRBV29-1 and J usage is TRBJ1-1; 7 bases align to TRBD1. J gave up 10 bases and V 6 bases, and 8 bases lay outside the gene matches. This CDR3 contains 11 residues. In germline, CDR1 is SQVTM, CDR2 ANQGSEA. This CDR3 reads CSVLTGVRAFF. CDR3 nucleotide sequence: TGCAGCGTCTTAACAGGGGTCCGAGCTTTCTTT.

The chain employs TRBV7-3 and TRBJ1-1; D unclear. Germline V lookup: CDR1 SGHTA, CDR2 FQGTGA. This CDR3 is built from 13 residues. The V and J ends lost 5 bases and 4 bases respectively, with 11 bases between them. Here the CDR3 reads CASSVTGSTEAFF. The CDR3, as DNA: TGTGCCAGCAGCGTTACCGGGAGCACTGAAGCTTTCTTT.